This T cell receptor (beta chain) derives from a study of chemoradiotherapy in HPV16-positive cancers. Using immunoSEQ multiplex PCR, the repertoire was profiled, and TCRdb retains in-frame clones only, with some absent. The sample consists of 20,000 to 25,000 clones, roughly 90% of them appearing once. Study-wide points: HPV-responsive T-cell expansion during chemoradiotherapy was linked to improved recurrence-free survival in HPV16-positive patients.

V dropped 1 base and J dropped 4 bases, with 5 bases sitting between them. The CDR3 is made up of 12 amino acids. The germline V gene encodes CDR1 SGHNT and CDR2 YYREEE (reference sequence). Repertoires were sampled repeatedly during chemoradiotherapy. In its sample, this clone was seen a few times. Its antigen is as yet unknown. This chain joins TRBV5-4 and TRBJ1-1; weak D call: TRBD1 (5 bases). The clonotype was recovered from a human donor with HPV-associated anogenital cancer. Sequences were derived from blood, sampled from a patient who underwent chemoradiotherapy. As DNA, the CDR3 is TGTGCCAGCAGCTTGAGGGGCACTGAAGCTTTCTTT. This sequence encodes CASSLRGTEAFF.